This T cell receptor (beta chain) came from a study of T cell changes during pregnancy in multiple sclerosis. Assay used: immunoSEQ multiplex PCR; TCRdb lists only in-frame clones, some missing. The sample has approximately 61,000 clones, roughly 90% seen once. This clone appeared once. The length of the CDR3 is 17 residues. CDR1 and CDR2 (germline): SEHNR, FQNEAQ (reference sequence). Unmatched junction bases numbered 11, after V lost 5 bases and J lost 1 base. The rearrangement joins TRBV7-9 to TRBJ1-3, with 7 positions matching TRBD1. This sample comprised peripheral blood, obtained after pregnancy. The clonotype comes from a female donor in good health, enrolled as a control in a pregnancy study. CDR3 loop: CASSPYRQGLSGNTIYF. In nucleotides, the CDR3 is TGTGCCAGCAGCCCCTATCGACAGGGCCTGTCTGGAAACACCATATATTTT.